This T cell receptor beta chain was sequenced for a study of T cells in Graves' hyperthyroidism and ophthalmopathy. There are many counts of this clonotype. Amplification of TCR beta CDR3 regions used RNA as the template. In the first-round RT-PCR of the TCR CDR3, the HTBI primer set was used. TCRdb reprocessed the multiplex PCR reads via MiXCR and lists one record per CDR3 protein. The table has about 280,000 distinct CDR3 sequences, under 30% seen once; the top ten hold 25% to 30%. The CDR3 is 16 amino acids. V was pared by 6 bases and J by 0 bases, with 15 bases between. The source of this sequence is a man aged 40-50 years with Graves' hyperthyroidism that later progressed to Graves' ophthalmopathy. The sequencing sample was made of blood. V usage is TRBV12-3 or TRBV12-4 and J usage is TRBJ1-5, with D perhaps TRBD1 (6 bases). CDR3 sequence reads: CASRGRGGDSNQPQHF. CDR3 sequence (DNA): TGTGCCAGCAGGGGCAGGGGAGGCGATAGCAATCAGCCCCAGCATTTT.